One and the same sample provided the 13 T cell receptor beta chains below, sequenced in a study of T-cell memory formation after mild COVID-19 (dated by TCRdb to the early 2020s). Library generation was performed with 5' RACE. Sequencing used an Illumina NovaSeq 6000. TCRdb ran its own pipeline on the public reads, namely fastp trimming at Q25 and MiXCR clone calling, and kept in-frame beta chains. Every distinct CDR3 protein forms one entry, paired with its most common genes and DNA. This sample gives about 350,000 distinct CDR3 sequences in total; roughly 13% of them show up just once. The ten largest make up about 20% of the sample. The specimen sequenced was PBMCs or a T cell subset sorted from them (not recorded which). Every receptor here comes from a young man who had mild COVID-19 (a few samples of this study predate the infection). The sample titles of this study are shuffled in the database, so cell type and time point are left out; the donor was told from shared clones.

The CDR3 DNA sequence: TGTGCCAGCACCGATGGTCGGCCTGAAGCTTTCTTT. It translates to CASTDGRPEAFF. V is TRBV6-2 or TRBV6-3 and J is TRBJ1-1; D remains unclear. CDR1 MNHEY and CDR2 SVGEGT come from the germline V gene. V lost 7 bases and J lost 6, with 12 bases in between. The CDR3 runs to 12 residues.

This clonotype was picked up a small number of times. The gene calls are TRBV4-2 and TRBJ2-7, with TRBD2 identical over 10 bases. Looked up from germline, CDR1 is LGHNA and CDR2 is YNFKEQ. This CDR3 region has 14 residues. Trimming removed 2 bases from V and 7 bases from J; junction bases left unmatched: 5. CDR3 nucleotides: TGTGCCAGCAGCCAAACGACTAGCGGGCGGGAGCAGTACTTC. It specifies CASSQTTSGREQYF.

This chain uses TRBV15 with TRBJ2-6, with a weak D call TRBD1 (5 bases). This CDR3 has 16 amino acids. CDR1 is LNHNV and CDR2 is YYDKDF in the germline V gene (reference sequence). The V end was cut by 4 bases, the J end by 2 bases, with 12 bases between. CDR3 DNA: TGTGCCACCAGCACCCATGGGGCGGCTGGGGCCAACGTCCTGACTTTC. It translates to CATSTHGAAGANVLTF.

This clonotype was seen many times. This chain's CDR3 is CASSLDSGAYGYTF. The CDR3 DNA reads TGCGCCAGCAGCTTGGATTCAGGGGCCTATGGCTACACCTTC. The chain employs TRBV5-1 and TRBJ1-2, with D possibly being TRBD1 (6 bases). Germline CDR1 and CDR2: SGHRS and YFSETQ. The CDR3 totals 14 residues. The ends were cut back, 0 bases at V and 4 bases at J, with 10 bases in the middle.

This clonotype was seen more than once but under ten times. J is TRBJ1-2 and V is TRBV6-2 or TRBV6-3, with 7 nucleotides matching TRBD1. Germline V gene lookup returns CDR1 MNHEY and CDR2 SVGEGT. The J segment lost 4 bases and the V segment lost 5 bases, leaving 10 bases of the junction unmatched. The CDR3 sequence is 15 residues long. The CDR3 nucleotides read TGTGCCAGCAGTCCCTTGGGACAGATCGGCTATGGCTACACCTTC. Translated: CASSPLGQIGYGYTF.

This clonotype was counted ten times or more. This CDR3 is CASSPGPHAGFGGYTF. The DNA of the CDR3 is TGTGCCAGCAGTCCTGGGCCGCATGCTGGGTTTGGTGGCTACACCTTC. The gene calls are TRBV12-3 or TRBV12-4 and TRBJ1-2; D gene unclear. The V and J ends lost 5 bases and 7 bases respectively, with 23 bases between them. The CDR3 runs 16 residues.

The chain has TRBV5-5 and TRBJ1-5, with D perhaps matching TRBD1 (5 bases). Germline V lookup: CDR1 SGHKS, CDR2 YYEKEE (reference sequence). There are 15 residues in the CDR3. Trimming cost V 2 bases and J 2 bases, with 11 bases left between them. This CDR3 reads CASSFSGTGNQPQHF. CDR3 in DNA: TGTGCCAGCAGCTTCTCCGGGACGGGCAATCAGCCCCAGCATTTT.

This clonotype was seen ten or more times. This sequence joins TRBV27 and TRBJ2-5; no firm D call. Germline CDR1 reads MNHEY; CDR2 reads SMNVEV (reference sequence). The ends were cut back, 10 bases at V and 4 bases at J, with 7 bases in the middle. The CDR3 sequence is 10 residues long. The CDR3 bases are TGTGCCACCCTCGTAGAGACCCAGTACTTC. Amino acids: CATLVETQYF.

The chain combines TRBV2 with TRBJ1-2; the match to TRBD1 covers 7 bases. The CDR3 covers 14 residues. Germline CDR1 reads SNHLY; CDR2 reads FYNNEI. V was pared by 8 bases and J by 6 bases, with 12 bases of the junction left unmatched. The CDR3 is CASLDRVLSHGYTF. CDR3 nucleotides: TGTGCCAGCCTCGACAGGGTCTTATCCCATGGCTACACCTTC.

The V gene is TRBV5-6, the J gene TRBJ1-1; no clear D gene. The CDR3 is 13 amino acids. V lost 0 bases to trimming and J lost 4 bases, with 7 bases between them. Germline CDR1 and CDR2: SGHDT and YYEEEE. CDR3 in amino acids: CASSLESSTEAFF. The CDR3 coding sequence is TGTGCCAGCAGCTTGGAGAGTTCCACTGAAGCTTTCTTT.

This clonotype was seen many times. The chain carries TRBV7-2 and TRBJ2-7, with a possible D match to TRBD2 (5 bases). Trimming removed 4 bases at V and 4 bases at J, with 14 bases between. Per the germline V gene, CDR1 is SGHTA and CDR2 is FQGNSA. The CDR3 contains 14 residues. CDR3 in amino acids: CASSYRPRGYEQYF. CDR3 coding DNA: TGTGCCAGCAGCTATAGGCCCCGGGGTTACGAGCAGTACTTC.

The gene calls are TRBV20-1 and TRBJ1-1; D is uncertain. V lost 2 bases and J lost 13, with 17 bases in between. The CDR3 length is 12 residues. CDR1 and CDR2 from the germline V gene are DFQATT and SNEGSKA (reference sequence). The CDR3 DNA reads TGCAGTGCTAGACCCCTAGGGCAGTACCGTTTCTTT. Translating it yields CSARPLGQYRFF.

This clonotype has only a few counts. The V gene is TRBV16, the J gene TRBJ2-7; D is perhaps TRBD1 (5 bases). The CDR3 length is 14 residues. The V gene's germline CDR1 is KGHSY and CDR2 FQNENV. Trimming stripped 5 bases from V and 0 bases from J, with 11 bases between. Here the CDR3 DNA reads TGTGCCAGCAGCAGCTCTCAGGGCTCCTACGAGCAGTACTTC. It is translated as CASSSSQGSYEQYF.